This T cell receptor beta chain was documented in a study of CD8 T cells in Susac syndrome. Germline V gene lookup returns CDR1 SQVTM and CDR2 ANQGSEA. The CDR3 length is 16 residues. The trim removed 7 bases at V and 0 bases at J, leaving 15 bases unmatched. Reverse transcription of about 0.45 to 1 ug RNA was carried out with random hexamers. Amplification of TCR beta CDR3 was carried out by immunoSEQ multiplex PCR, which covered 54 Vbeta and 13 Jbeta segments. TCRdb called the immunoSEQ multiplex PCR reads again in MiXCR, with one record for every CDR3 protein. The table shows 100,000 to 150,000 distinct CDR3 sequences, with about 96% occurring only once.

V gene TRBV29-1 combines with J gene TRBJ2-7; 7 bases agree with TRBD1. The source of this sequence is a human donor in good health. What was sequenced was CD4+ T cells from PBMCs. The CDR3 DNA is TGCAGCGGGGTCTTATACAGGGGAATTAGCTCCTACGAGCAGTACTTC. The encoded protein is CSGVLYRGISSYEQYF.